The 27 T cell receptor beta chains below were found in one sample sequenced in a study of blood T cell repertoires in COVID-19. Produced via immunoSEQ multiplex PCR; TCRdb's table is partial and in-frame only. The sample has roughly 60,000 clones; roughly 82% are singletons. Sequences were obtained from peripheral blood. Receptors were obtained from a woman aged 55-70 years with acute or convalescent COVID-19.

CDR3 loop: CASSLRSTGGETQYF. DNA of the CDR3: TGTGCCAGCAGTTTGCGGAGCACAGGGGGGGAGACCCAGTACTTC. The chain is built from TRBV27 and TRBJ2-5; 8 bases align to TRBD1. Germline CDR1 and CDR2: MNHEY and SMNVEV (reference sequence). Trimming removed 3 bases from V and 5 bases from J; junction bases left unmatched: 8. There are 15 residues in the CDR3.

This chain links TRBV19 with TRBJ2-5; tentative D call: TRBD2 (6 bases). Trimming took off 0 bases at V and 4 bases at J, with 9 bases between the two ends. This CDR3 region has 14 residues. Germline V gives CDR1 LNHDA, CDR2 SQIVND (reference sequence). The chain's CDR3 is CASSIDSGGETQYF. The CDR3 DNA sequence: TGTGCCAGTAGTATAGATTCCGGGGGAGAGACCCAGTACTTC.

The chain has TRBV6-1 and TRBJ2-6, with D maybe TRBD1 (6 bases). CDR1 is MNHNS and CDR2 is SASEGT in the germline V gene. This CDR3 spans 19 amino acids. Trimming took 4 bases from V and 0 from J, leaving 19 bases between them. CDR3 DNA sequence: TGTGCCAGCAGTGGGACACACAGGGCGCCACTCTCTGGGGCCAACGTCCTGACTTTC. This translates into CASSGTHRAPLSGANVLTF.

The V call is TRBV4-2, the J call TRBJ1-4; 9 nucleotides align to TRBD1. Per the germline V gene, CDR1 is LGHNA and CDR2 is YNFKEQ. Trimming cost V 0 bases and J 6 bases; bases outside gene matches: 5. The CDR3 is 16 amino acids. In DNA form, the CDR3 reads TGTGCCAGCAGCCAAGAACTAGGACAGGGGTATGAAAAACTGTTTTTT. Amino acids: CASSQELGQGYEKLFF.

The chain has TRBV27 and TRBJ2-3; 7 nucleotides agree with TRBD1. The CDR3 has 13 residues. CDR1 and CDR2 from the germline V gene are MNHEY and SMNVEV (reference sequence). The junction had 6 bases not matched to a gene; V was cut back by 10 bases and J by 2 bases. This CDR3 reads CATRDSFTDTQYF. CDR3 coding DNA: TGTGCCACCCGGGACAGTTTCACAGATACGCAGTATTTT.

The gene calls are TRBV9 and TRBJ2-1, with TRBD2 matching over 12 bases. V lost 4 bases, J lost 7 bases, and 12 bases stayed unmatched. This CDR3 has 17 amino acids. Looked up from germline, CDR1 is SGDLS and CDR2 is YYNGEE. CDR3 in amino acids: CASSFTPSGGAGNEQFF. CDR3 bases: TGTGCCAGCAGCTTCACCCCTAGCGGGGGGGCGGGGAATGAGCAGTTCTTC.

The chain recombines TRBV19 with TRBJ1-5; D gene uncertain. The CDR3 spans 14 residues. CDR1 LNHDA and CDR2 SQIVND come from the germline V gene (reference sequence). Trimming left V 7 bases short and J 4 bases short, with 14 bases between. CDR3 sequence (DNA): TGTGCCAGTACCCAGCAGGCTACGAATCAGCCCCAGCATTTT. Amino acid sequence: CASTQQATNQPQHF.

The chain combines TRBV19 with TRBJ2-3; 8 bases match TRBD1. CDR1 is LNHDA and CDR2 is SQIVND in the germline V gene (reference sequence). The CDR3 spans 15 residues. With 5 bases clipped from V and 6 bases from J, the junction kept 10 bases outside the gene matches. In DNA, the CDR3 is TGTGCCAGTAGTCCCCAGCAGGGGGCGGGGGATACGCAGTATTTT. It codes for CASSPQQGAGDTQYF.

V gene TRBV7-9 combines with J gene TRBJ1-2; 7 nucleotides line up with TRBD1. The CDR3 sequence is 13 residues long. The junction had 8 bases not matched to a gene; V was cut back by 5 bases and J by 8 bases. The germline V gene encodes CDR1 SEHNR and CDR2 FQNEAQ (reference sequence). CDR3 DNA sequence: TGTGCCAGCAGCCTTAACAGGGGCGAAGGCTACACCTTC. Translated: CASSLNRGEGYTF.

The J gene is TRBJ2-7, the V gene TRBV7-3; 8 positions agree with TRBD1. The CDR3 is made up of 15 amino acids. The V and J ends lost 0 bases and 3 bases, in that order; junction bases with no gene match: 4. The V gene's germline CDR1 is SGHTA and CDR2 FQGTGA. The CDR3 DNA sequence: TGTGCCAGCAGCTTAACGGGGACAGGCGGCTACGAGCAGTACTTC. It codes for CASSLTGTGGYEQYF.

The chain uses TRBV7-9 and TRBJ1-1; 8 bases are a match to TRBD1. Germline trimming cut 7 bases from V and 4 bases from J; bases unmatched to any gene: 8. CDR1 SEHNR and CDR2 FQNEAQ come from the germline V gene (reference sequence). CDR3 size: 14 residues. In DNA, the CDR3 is TGTGCCAGCACCAGGACAGGGAGCGCCACTGAAGCTTTCTTT. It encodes CASTRTGSATEAFF. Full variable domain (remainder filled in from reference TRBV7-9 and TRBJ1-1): DTGVSQNPRHKITKRGQNVTFRCDPISEHNRLYWYRQTLGQGPEFLTYFQNEAQLEKSRLLSDRFSAERPKGSFSTLEIQRTEQGDSAMYLCASTRTGSATEAFFGQGTRLTVV.

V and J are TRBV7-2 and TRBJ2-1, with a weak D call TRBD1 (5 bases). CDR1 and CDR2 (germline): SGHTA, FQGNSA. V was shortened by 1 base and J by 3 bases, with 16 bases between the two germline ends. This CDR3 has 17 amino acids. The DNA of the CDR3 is TGTGCCAGCAGCTTAGGCCTACAGGTCCTCGGCTACAATGAGCAGTTCTTC. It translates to CASSLGLQVLGYNEQFF.

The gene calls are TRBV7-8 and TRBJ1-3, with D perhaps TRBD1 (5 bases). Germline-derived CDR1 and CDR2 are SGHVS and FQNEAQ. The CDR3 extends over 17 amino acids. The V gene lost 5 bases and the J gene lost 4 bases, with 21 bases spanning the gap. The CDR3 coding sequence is TGTGCCAGCAGCCCGTCTCTCACCTCAGCAGGGGGAAACACCATATATTTT. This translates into CASSPSLTSAGGNTIYF.

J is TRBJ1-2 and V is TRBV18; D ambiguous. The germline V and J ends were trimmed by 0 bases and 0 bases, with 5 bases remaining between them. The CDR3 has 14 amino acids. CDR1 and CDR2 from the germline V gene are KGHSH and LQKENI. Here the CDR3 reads CASSPPTTNYGYTF. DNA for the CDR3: TGTGCCAGCTCACCACCCACTACTAACTATGGCTACACCTTC.

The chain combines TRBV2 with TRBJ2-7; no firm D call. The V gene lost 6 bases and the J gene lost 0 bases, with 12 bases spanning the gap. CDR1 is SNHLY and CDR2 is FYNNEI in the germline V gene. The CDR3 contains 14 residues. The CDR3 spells CASRAGFPSYEQYF. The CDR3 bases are TGTGCCAGCAGAGCAGGATTCCCCTCCTACGAGCAGTACTTC.

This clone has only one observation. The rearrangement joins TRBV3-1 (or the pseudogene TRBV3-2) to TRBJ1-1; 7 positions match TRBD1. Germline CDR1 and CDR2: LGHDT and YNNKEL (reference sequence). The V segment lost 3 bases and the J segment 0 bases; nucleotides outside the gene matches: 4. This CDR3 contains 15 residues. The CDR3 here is CASSHTGQLNTEAFF. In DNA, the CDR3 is TGTGCCAGCAGCCATACGGGACAGTTGAACACTGAAGCTTTCTTT.

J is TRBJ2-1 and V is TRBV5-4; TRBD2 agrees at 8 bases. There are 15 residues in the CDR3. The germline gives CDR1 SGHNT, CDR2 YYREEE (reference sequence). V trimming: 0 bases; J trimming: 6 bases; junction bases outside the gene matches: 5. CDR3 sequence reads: CASSLGAGGANEQFF. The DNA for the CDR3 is TGTGCCAGCAGCTTGGGGGCGGGGGGAGCCAATGAGCAGTTCTTC.

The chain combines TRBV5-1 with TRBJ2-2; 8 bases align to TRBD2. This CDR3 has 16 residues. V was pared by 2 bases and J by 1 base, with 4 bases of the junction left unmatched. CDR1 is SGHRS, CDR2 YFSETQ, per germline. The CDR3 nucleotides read TGCGCCAGCAGCTTCCTGCGGGGGGTGAACACCGGGGAGCTGTTTTTT. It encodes CASSFLRGVNTGELFF.

CDR3 in amino acids: CASSPEDRGKPSMVGGYTF. CDR3 sequence (DNA): TGTGCCAGCAGCCCAGAGGACAGGGGTAAACCCAGTATGGTGGGAGGCTACACCTTC. V usage is TRBV21-1 and J usage is TRBJ1-2; TRBD1, the table's D call, was not compared with the DNA. TRBV21-1 is a pseudogene. This CDR3 contains 19 residues.

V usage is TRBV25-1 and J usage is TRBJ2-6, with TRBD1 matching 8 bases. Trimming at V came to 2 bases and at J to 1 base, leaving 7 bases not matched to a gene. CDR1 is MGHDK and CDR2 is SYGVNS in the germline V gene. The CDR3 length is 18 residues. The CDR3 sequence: CASSERYRGTSGANVLTF. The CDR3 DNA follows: TGTGCCAGCAGTGAAAGGTACAGGGGGACTTCTGGGGCCAACGTCCTGACTTTC.

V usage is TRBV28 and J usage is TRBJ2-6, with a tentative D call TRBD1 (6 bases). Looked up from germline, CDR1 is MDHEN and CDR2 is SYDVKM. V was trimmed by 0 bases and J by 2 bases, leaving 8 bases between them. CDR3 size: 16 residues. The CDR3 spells CASSLWAGAGANVLTF. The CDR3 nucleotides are TGTGCCAGCAGTTTATGGGCAGGGGCTGGGGCCAACGTCCTGACTTTC.

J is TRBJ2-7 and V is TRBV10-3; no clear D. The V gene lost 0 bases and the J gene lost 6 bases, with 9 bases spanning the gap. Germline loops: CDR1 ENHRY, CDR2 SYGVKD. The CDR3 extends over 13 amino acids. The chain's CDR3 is CAISESGLTEQYF. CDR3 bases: TGTGCCATCAGTGAGTCGGGCCTAACCGAGCAGTACTTC.

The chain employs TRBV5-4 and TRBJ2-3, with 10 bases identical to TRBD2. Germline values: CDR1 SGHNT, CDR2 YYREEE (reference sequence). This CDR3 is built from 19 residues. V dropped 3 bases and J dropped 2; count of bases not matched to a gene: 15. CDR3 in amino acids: CASSSTGGLAGEITDTQYF. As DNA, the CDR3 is TGTGCCAGCAGCTCCACAGGGGGGCTAGCGGGGGAGATCACAGATACGCAGTATTTT.

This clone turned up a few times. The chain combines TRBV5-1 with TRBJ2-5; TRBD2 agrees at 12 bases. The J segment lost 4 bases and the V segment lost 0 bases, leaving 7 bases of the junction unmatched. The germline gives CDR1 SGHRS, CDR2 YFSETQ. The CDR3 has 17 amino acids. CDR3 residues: CASSLGSSGGAGETQYF. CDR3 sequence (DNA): TGCGCCAGCAGCTTGGGTTCTAGCGGGGGGGCAGGAGAGACCCAGTACTTC. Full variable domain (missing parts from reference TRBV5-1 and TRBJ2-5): KAGVTQTPRYLIKTRGQQVTLSCSPISGHRSVSWYQQTPGQGLQFLFEYFSETQRNKGNFPGRFSGRQFSNSRSEMNVSTLELGDSALYLCASSLGSSGGAGETQYFGPGTRLLVL.

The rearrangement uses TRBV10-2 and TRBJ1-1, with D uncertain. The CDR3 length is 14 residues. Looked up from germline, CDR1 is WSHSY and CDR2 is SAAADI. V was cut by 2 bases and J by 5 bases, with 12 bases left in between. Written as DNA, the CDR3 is TGCGCCAGCAGTGAGGGGAGGCGCCTTACTGAAGCTTTCTTT. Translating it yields CASSEGRRLTEAFF.

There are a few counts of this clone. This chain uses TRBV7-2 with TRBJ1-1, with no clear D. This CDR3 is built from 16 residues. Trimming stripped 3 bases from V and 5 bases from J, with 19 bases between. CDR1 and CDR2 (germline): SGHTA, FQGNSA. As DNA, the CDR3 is TGTGCCAGCAGCTTCAAAACGAGGGTGCCTGGGACTGAAGCTTTCTTT. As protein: CASSFKTRVPGTEAFF.

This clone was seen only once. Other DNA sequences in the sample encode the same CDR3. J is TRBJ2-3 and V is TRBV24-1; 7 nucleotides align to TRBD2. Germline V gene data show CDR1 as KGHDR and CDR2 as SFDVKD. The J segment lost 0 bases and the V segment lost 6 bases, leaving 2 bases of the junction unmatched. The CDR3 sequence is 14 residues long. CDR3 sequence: CATSRSGSTDTQYF. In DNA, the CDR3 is TGTGCCACCAGTCGTAGCGGGAGCACAGATACGCAGTATTTT.